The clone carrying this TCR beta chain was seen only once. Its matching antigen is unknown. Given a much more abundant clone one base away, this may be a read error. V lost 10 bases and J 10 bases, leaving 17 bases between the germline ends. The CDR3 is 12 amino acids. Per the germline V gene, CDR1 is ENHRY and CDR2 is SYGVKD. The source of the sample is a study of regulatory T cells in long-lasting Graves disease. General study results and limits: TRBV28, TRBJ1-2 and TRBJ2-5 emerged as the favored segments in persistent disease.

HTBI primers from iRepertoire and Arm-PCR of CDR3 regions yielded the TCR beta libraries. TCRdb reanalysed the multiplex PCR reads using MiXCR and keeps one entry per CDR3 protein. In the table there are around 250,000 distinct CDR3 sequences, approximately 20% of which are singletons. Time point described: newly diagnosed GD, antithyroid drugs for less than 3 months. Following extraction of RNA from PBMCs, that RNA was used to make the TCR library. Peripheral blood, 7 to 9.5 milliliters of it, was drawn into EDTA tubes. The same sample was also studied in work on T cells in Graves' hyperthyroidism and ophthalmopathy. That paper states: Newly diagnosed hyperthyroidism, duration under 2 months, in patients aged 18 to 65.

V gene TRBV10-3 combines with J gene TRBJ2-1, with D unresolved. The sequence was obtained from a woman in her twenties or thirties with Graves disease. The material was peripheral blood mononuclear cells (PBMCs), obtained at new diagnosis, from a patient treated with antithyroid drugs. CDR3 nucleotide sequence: TGTGCCAGCCGGGCCACTAACTACGAGCAGTTCTTC. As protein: CASRATNYEQFF.